This T cell receptor (beta chain) comes out of a study of T cell responses to AZD1222 COVID-19 vaccine. Study results and limitations: Vaccine-associated CD4 TCRs spanned spike, dominant at 160-218 and 743-854. Only 5 to 7 AZD1222 recipients tested seropositive at baseline. Most donors were white British, females outnumbered males, and clonal diversity was possibly underestimated. Unmutated regions of variants are reportedly targeted by nearly half of spike-specific TCRs.

To note about this clone: Its antigen is not known.

The assay was immunoSEQ multiplex PCR, and TCRdb's table has in-frame clones only and misses some. The sample lists just over 150,000 clones, around 86% occurring once. This sequence originates from an adult who received the AZD1222 COVID-19 vaccine. The sequencing used peripheral blood, collected 28 days after the second AZD1222 dose.

The CDR3 DNA sequence: TGTGCCAGCAGTGCAAGCTCCTACGAGCAGTACTTC. Residues: CASSASSYEQYF. V and J are TRBV27 and TRBJ2-7; D remains unclear. The CDR3 runs to 12 residues. The germline V gene has CDR1 MNHEY and CDR2 SMNVEV (reference sequence). V lost 5 bases and J lost 0, with 5 bases in between.